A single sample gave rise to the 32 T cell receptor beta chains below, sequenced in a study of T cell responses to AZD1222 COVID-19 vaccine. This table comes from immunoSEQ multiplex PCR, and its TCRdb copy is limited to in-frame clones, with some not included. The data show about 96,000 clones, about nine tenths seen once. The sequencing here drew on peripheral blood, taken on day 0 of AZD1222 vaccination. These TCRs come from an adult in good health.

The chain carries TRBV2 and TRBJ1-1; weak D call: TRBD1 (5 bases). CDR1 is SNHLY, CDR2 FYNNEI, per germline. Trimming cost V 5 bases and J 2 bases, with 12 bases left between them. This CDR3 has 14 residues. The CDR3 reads CASSYGRVNTEAFF. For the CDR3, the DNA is TGTGCCAGCAGTTATGGCAGGGTCAACACTGAAGCTTTCTTT.

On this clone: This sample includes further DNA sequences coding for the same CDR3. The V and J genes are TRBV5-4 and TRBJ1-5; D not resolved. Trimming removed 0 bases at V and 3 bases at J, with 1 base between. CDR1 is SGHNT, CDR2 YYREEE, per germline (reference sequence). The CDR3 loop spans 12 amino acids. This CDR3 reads CASSLDNQPQHF. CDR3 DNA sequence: TGTGCCAGCAGCTTGGACAATCAGCCCCAGCATTTT.

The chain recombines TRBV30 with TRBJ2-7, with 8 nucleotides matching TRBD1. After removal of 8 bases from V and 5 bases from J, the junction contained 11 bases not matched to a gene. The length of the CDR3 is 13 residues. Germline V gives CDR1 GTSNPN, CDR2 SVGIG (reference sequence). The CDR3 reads CALTDRGTHEQYF. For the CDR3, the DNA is TGTGCCCTGACCGACAGGGGAACCCACGAGCAGTACTTC.

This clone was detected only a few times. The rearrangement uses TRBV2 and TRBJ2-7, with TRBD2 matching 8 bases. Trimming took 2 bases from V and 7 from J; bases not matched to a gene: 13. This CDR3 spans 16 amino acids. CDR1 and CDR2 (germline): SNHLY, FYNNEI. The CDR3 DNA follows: TGTGCCAGCAGTGAAACACTAGCGGCTTCCAGCGGTGAGCAGTACTTC. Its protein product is CASSETLAASSGEQYF. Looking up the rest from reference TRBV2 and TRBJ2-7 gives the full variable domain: EPEVTQTPSHQVTQMGQEVILRCVPISNHLYFYWYRQILGQKVEFLVSFYNNEISEKSEIFDDQFSVERPDGSNFTLKIRSTKLEDSAMYFCASSETLAASSGEQYFGPGTRLTVT.

For the CDR3, the DNA is TGTGCCAGTAGTATGGGATTGAGCTCCTACAATGAGCAGTTCTTC. This gives the protein CASSMGLSSYNEQFF. The rearrangement uses TRBV19 and TRBJ2-1; no clear D gene. Trimming shortened V by 3 bases and J by 0 bases, and 9 bases separated the two germline ends. Germline values: CDR1 LNHDA, CDR2 SQIVND (reference sequence). The CDR3 loop spans 15 amino acids.

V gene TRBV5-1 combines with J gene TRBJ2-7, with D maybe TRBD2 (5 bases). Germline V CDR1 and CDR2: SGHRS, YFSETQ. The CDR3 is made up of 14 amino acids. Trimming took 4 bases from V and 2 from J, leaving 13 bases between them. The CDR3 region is CASSAEVIPYEQYF. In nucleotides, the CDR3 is TGCGCCAGCAGCGCGGAGGTAATCCCCTACGAGCAGTACTTC.

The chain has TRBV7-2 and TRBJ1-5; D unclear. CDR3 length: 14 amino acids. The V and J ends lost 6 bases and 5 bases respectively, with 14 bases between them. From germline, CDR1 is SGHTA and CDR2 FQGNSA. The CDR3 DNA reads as TGTGCCAGCAGTTCATCGACGGGAGATCAGCCCCAGCATTTT. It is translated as CASSSSTGDQPQHF.

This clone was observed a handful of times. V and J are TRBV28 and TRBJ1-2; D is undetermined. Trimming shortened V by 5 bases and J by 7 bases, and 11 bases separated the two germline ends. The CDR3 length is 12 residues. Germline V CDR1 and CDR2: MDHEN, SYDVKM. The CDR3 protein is CASSVNTGGYTF. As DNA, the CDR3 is TGTGCCAGCAGTGTCAACACGGGTGGCTACACCTTC.

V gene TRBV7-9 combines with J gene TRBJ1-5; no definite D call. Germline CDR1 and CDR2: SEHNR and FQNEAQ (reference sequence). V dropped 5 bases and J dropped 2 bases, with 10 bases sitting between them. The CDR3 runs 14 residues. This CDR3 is CASSGEEGNQPQHF. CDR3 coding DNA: TGTGCCAGCAGCGGGGAGGAAGGCAATCAGCCCCAGCATTTT.

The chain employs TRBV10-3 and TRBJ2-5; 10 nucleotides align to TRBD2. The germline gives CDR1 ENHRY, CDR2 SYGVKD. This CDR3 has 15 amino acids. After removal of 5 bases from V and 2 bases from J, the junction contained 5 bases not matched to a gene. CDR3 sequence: CAISNTAGGQETQYF. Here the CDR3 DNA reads TGTGCCATCAGTAACACAGCGGGGGGGCAAGAGACCCAGTACTTC.

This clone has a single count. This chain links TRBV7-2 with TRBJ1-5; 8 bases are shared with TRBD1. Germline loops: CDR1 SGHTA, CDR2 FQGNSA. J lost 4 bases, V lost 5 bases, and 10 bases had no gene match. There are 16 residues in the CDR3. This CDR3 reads CASSQPTGEWNQPQHF. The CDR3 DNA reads TGTGCCAGCAGCCAGCCGACAGGGGAGTGGAATCAGCCCCAGCATTTT.

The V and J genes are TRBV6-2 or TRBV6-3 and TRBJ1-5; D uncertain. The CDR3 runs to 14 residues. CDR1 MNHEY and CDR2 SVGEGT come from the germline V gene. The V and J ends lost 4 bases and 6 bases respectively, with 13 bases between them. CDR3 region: CASSSLAGSQPQHF. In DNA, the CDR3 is TGTGCCAGCAGTTCACTGGCAGGTAGTCAGCCCCAGCATTTT.

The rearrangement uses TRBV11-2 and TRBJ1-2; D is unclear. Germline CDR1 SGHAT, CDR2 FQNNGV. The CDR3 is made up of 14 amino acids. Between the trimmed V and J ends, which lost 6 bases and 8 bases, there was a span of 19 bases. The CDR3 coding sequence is TGTGCCAGCAGTGCCACAGTCTCGCGTTTCGGCTACACCTTC. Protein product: CASSATVSRFGYTF.

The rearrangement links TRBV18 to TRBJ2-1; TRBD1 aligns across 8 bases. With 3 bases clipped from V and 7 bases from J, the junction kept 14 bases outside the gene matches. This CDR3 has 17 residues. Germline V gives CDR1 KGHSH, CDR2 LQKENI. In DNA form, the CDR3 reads TGTGCCAGCTCACCCTACGGACAGGGCGGGTCACGGAATGAGCAGTTCTTC. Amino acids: CASSPYGQGGSRNEQFF.

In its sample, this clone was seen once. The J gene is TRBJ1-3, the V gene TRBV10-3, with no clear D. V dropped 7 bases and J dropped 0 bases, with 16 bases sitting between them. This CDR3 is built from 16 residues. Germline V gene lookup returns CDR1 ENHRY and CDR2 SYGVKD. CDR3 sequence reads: CAITDPRRSSGNTIYF. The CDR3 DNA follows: TGTGCCATCACCGACCCACGACGGAGCTCTGGAAACACCATATATTTT.

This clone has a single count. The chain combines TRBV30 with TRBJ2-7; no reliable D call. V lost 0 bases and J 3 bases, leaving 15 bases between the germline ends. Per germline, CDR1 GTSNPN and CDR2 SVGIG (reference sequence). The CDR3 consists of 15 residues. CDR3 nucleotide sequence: TGTGCCTGGAGTGTATTGAGTAGGGATGGCTACGAGCAGTACTTC. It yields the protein CAWSVLSRDGYEQYF.

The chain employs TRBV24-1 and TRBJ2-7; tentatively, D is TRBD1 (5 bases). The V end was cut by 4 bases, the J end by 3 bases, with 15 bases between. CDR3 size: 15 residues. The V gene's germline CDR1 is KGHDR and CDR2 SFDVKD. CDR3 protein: CATSDPTGPGYEQYF. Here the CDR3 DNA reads TGTGCCACCAGTGACCCTACAGGTCCGGGCTACGAGCAGTACTTC.

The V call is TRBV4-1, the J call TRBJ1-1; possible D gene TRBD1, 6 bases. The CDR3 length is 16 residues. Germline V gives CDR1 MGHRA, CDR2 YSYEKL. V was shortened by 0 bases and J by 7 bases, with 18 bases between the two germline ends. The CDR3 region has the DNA TGCGCCAGCAGCCAAGAGGGGACAAGAACCAGGAGTGAAGCTTTCTTT. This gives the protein CASSQEGTRTRSEAFF.

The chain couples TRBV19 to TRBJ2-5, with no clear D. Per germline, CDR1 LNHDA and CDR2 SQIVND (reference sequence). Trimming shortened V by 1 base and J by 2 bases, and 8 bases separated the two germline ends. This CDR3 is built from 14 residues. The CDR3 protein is CASSIGGRQETQYF. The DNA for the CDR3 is TGTGCCAGTAGTATAGGAGGAAGGCAAGAGACCCAGTACTTC.

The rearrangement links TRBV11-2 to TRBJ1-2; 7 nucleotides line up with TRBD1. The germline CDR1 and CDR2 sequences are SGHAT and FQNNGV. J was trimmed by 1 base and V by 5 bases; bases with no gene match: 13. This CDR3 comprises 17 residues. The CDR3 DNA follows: TGTGCCAGCAGCCACTTATCTAACAGGGGACTTAACTATGGCTACACCTTC. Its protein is CASSHLSNRGLNYGYTF.

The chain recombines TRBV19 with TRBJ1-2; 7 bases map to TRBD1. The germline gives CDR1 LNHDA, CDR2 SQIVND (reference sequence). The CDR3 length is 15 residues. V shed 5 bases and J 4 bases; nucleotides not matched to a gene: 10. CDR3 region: CASSPSTGSIYGYTF. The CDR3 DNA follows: TGTGCCAGTAGTCCCTCGACAGGGAGTATCTATGGCTACACCTTC.

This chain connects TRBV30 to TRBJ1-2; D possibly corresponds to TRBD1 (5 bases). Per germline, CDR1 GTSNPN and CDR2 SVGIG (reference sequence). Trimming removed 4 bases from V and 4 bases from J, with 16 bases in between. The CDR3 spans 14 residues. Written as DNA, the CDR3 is TGTGCCTGGATGGCGGAGGGGTCCGCCTATGGCTACACCTTC. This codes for CAWMAEGSAYGYTF.

The CDR3 here is CASSDIARSGNTIYF. The CDR3 coding sequence is TGTGCCAGCAGCGATATAGCCCGCTCTGGAAACACCATATATTTT. The chain joins TRBV3-1 (or the pseudogene TRBV3-2) to TRBJ1-3, with D hard to call. V was trimmed by 5 bases and J by 0 bases, leaving 11 bases between them. The CDR3 has 15 residues. Germline-derived CDR1 and CDR2 are LGHDT and YNNKEL (reference sequence).

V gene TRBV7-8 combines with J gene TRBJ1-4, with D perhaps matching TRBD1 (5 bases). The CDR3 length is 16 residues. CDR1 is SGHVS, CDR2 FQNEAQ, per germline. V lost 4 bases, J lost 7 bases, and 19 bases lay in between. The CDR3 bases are TGTGCCAGCAGCTCTAAAATGGAACGGGACGTTGAAAAACTGTTTTTT. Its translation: CASSSKMERDVEKLFF.

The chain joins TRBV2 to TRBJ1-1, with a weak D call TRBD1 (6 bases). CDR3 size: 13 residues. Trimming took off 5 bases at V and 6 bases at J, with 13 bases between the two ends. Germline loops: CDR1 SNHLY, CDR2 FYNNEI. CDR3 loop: CASSSGQISEAFF. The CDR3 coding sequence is TGTGCCAGCAGTTCAGGACAGATTTCTGAAGCTTTCTTT.

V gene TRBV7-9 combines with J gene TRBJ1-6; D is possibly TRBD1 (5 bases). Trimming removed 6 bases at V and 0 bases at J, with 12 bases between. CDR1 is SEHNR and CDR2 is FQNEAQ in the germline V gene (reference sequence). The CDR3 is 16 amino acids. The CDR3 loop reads CASSRDSSSYNSPLHF. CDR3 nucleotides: TGTGCCAGCAGTCGAGACAGTAGCTCCTATAATTCACCCCTCCACTTT.

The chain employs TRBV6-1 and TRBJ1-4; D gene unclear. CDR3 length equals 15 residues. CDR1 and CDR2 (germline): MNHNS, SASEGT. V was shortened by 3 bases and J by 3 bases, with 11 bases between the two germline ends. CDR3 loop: CASSDQGLPNEKLFF. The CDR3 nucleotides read TGTGCCAGCAGTGATCAAGGGCTGCCTAATGAAAAACTGTTTTTT.

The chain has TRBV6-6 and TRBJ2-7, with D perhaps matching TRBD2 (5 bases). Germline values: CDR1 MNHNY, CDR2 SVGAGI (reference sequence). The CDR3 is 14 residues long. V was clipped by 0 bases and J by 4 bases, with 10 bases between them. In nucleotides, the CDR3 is TGTGCCAGCAGTTACTCGATAGAGGGTTACGAGCAGTACTTC. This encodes CASSYSIEGYEQYF.

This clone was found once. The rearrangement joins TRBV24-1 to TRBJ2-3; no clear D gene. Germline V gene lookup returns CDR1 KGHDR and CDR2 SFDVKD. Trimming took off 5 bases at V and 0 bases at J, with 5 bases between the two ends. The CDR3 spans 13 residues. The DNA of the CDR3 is TGTGCCACCAGTGCTGGGAGCACAGATACGCAGTATTTT. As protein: CATSAGSTDTQYF.

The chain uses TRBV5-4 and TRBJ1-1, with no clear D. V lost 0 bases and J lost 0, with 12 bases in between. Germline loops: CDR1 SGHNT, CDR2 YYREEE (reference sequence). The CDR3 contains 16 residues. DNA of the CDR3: TGTGCCAGCAGCTTGGAAGTTGCCAGGATGAACACTGAAGCTTTCTTT. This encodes CASSLEVARMNTEAFF.

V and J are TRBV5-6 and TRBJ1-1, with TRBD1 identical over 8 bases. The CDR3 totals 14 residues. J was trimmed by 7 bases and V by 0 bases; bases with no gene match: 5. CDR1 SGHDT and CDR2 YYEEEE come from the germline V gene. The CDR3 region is CASSLGAGGVEAFF. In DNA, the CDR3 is TGTGCCAGCAGCTTGGGGGCAGGGGGCGTTGAAGCTTTCTTT.

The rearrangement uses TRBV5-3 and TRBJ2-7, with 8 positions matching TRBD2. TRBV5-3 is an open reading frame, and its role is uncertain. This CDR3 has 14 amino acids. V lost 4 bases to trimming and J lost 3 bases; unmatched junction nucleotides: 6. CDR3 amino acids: CARSPGTSNYEQYF. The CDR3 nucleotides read TGTGCCAGAAGCCCCGGGACTAGTAACTACGAGCAGTACTTC.